Following are 32 T cell receptor beta chains from one sample sequenced in a study of Graves' ophthalmopathy and Graves' hyperthyroidism. Amplified material comprised TCR beta CDR3 regions derived from RNA transcripts. A first-round RT-PCR used HTBI primers, followed by a second-round multiplex PCR. TCRdb ran MiXCR on the multiplex PCR reads and lists one entry per CDR3 protein. The profile shows 400,000 to 450,000 distinct CDR3 sequences, approximately 21% of them singletons. The sample was peripheral blood. All receptors come from a woman under 30 with stable Graves' hyperthyroidism.

The sample holds many counts of this clonotype. V usage is TRBV20-1 and J usage is TRBJ1-5; 7 bases agree with TRBD1. Germline V gives CDR1 DFQATT, CDR2 SNEGSKA (reference sequence). V lost 3 bases, J lost 7 bases, and 6 bases stayed unmatched. The CDR3 is made up of 13 amino acids. CDR3 in amino acids: CSASYRGGQPQHF. The CDR3 DNA reads as TGCAGTGCTAGCTACAGGGGCGGGCAGCCCCAGCATTTT.

This clonotype was seen at least ten times. It may be a read error: a sequence one base away is much more abundant. This rearrangement joins TRBV28 to TRBJ1-5; D ambiguous. Trimming cost V 5 bases and J 2 bases, with 13 bases left between them. The germline V gene has CDR1 MDHEN and CDR2 SYDVKM. The CDR3 contains 15 residues. DNA of the CDR3: TGTGCCAGCAGTCCCACCCTTGGGGGCAATCAGCCCCAGCATTTT. Translated, it gives CASSPTLGGNQPQHF. The whole variable domain, filled in from reference TRBV28 and TRBJ1-5, reads DVKVTQSSRYLVKRTGEKVFLECVQDMDHENMFWYRQDPGLGLRLIYFSYDVKMKEKGDIPEGYSVSREKKERFSLILESASTNQTSMYLCASSPTLGGNQPQHFGDGTRLSIL.

V usage is TRBV13 and J usage is TRBJ2-7; D might be TRBD2 (6 bases). The CDR3 has 15 amino acids. Germline lookup yields CDR1 PRHDT and CDR2 FYEKMQ (reference sequence). V was trimmed by 1 base and J by 4 bases, leaving 14 bases between them. Here the CDR3 DNA reads TGTGCCAGCAGCTTAGCGGCGGGAAATCGATACGAGCAGTACTTC. This gives the protein CASSLAAGNRYEQYF.

This clonotype was observed at least ten times. The chain is built from TRBV5-1 and TRBJ2-7; maybe TRBD1 (6 bases). The germline V and J ends were trimmed by 0 bases and 0 bases, with 7 bases remaining between them. The CDR3 is made up of 14 amino acids. Germline CDR1 SGHRS, CDR2 YFSETQ. The CDR3 reads CASSLGTVSYEQYF. CDR3 nucleotides: TGCGCCAGCAGCTTGGGGACAGTCTCCTACGAGCAGTACTTC.

This clonotype was counted ten times or more. The chain combines TRBV28 with TRBJ2-5; no clear D gene. Germline V lookup: CDR1 MDHEN, CDR2 SYDVKM. V dropped 2 bases and J dropped 0 bases, with 10 bases sitting between them. The CDR3 is made up of 15 amino acids. The CDR3 here is CASSLSLPYQETQYF. The CDR3 coding sequence is TGTGCCAGCAGTTTAAGTCTACCGTACCAAGAGACCCAGTACTTC. The variable domain in full, with the rest retrieved from reference TRBV28 and TRBJ2-5, is DVKVTQSSRYLVKRTGEKVFLECVQDMDHENMFWYRQDPGLGLRLIYFSYDVKMKEKGDIPEGYSVSREKKERFSLILESASTNQTSMYLCASSLSLPYQETQYFGPGTRLLVL.

Concerning this clonotype: A much larger clone lies a single base off, so this may be a read error. This rearrangement joins TRBV11-1 to TRBJ2-7; TRBD2 matches 12 bases. The trim removed 5 bases at V and 7 bases at J, leaving 9 bases unmatched. CDR1 SGHAT and CDR2 FQDESV come from the germline V gene (reference sequence). The CDR3 is 15 amino acids. The CDR3 loop reads CASSKGLAGSGEQYF. The CDR3 DNA is TGTGCCAGCAGCAAAGGACTAGCGGGATCGGGGGAGCAGTACTTC. Full variable domain (rest looked up from reference TRBV11-1 and TRBJ2-7): EAEVAQSPRYKITEKSQAVAFWCDPISGHATLYWYRQILGQGPELLVQFQDESVVDDSQLPKDRFSAERLKGVDSTLKIQPAELGDSAMYLCASSKGLAGSGEQYFGPGTRLTVT.

This clonotype appeared many times. The chain has TRBV12-3 or TRBV12-4 and TRBJ1-2; 7 bases are shared with TRBD1. The length of the CDR3 is 14 residues. V was pared by 8 bases and J by 0 bases, with 6 bases of the junction left unmatched. The CDR3 region is CASVRQGANYGYTF. The DNA for the CDR3 is TGTGCCAGCGTTCGACAGGGTGCTAACTATGGCTACACCTTC.

This clonotype was counted ten times or more. V gene TRBV7-8 combines with J gene TRBJ2-4, with TRBD1 matching 11 bases. In germline, CDR1 is SGHVS, CDR2 FQNEAQ. The CDR3 is made up of 18 amino acids. J was trimmed by 2 bases and V by 4 bases; bases with no gene match: 10. The CDR3 here is CASSWGTGTGGTKNIQYF. In DNA, the CDR3 is TGTGCCAGCAGCTGGGGAACCGGGACAGGGGGGACCAAAAACATTCAGTACTTC.

This clonotype was detected ten times or more. The gene calls are TRBV11-1 and TRBJ1-2; 10 nucleotides line up with TRBD1. V trimming: 3 bases; J trimming: 2 bases; junction bases outside the gene matches: 6. The germline V gene encodes CDR1 SGHAT and CDR2 FQDESV (reference sequence). The CDR3 covers 16 residues. The CDR3 here is CASSFRPGQGNYGYTF. For the CDR3, the DNA is TGTGCCAGCAGCTTTCGACCGGGACAGGGGAACTATGGCTACACCTTC.

This clonotype came up many times. The rearrangement links TRBV12-3 or TRBV12-4 to TRBJ1-5; a weak D match, TRBD1 (5 bases). V was cut by 8 bases and J by 5 bases, with 16 bases left in between. The CDR3 runs to 14 residues. The CDR3 region is CASSQVGAHQPQHF. CDR3 nucleotides: TGTGCCAGCTCACAAGTTGGGGCACATCAGCCCCAGCATTTT.

The table lists this clonotype with many counts. J is TRBJ2-7 and V is TRBV2, with TRBD1 matching 10 bases. Germline assignment: CDR1 SNHLY and CDR2 FYNNEI. V shed 7 bases, J shed 3 bases, and the junction held 6 bases outside the gene matches. CDR3 length: 14 amino acids. The CDR3 here is CASNRQGAYYEQYF. The CDR3, as DNA: TGTGCCAGCAATCGACAGGGGGCCTACTACGAGCAGTACTTC.

This clonotype was detected many times. The chain carries TRBV19 and TRBJ1-5; D is ambiguous. This CDR3 has 13 amino acids. Trimming stripped 5 bases from V and 6 bases from J, with 11 bases between. Germline V gene sequence: CDR1 LNHDA, CDR2 SQIVND (reference sequence). CDR3 sequence (DNA): TGTGCCAGTAGTCCTCCCTCCGTTCAGCCCCAGCATTTT. Residues: CASSPPSVQPQHF. The full variable domain, completed using reference TRBV19 and TRBJ1-5, is DGGITQSPKYLFRKEGQNVTLSCEQNLNHDAMYWYRQDPGQGLRLIYYSQIVNDFQKGDIAEGYSVSREKKESFPLTVTSAQKNPTAFYLCASSPPSVQPQHFGDGTRLSIL.

This clonotype came up many times. This chain joins TRBV12-3 or TRBV12-4 and TRBJ2-4; D remains ambiguous. CDR3 length equals 13 residues. V was pared by 2 bases and J by 6 bases, with 8 bases between. CDR3 coding DNA: TGTGCCAGCAGTTTAAGTGATATAAACATTCAGTACTTC. The encoded protein is CASSLSDINIQYF.

Concerning this clonotype itself: A much bigger clone sits one base away, suggesting this may be a read error. The V and J genes are TRBV30 and TRBJ2-2; a possible D gene is TRBD2 (5 bases). The CDR3 runs 14 residues. CDR1 and CDR2 (germline): GTSNPN, SVGIG (reference sequence). This CDR3 is CAWGVWTPGGELFF. The CDR3 coding sequence is TGTGCCTGGGGTGTCTGGACCCCGGGGGGGGAGCTGTTTTTT.

The chain employs TRBV18 and TRBJ2-7, with 15 positions matching TRBD2. The CDR3 runs to 14 residues. V lost 6 bases to trimming and J lost 6 bases; unmatched junction nucleotides: 3. CDR1 and CDR2 from the germline V gene are KGHSH and LQKENI. CDR3 residues: CASSPGLAGGEQYF. The CDR3, as DNA: TGTGCCAGCTCCCCGGGACTAGCGGGAGGCGAGCAGTACTTC.

This clonotype has a count of ten or more. V and J are TRBV3-1 and TRBJ2-7, with a tentative D call TRBD2 (7 bases). The CDR3 totals 13 residues. V lost 6 bases and J 6 bases, leaving 15 bases between the germline ends. CDR1 and CDR2 (germline): LGHDT, YNNKEL (reference sequence). The CDR3 reads CASSPNGGPEQYF. The CDR3 nucleotides are TGTGCCAGCAGTCCCAACGGGGGGCCCGAGCAGTACTTC.

The rearrangement links TRBV7-8 to TRBJ2-2, with 8 bases matching TRBD2. CDR1 is SGHVS and CDR2 is FQNEAQ in the germline V gene. Trimming cost V 1 base and J 4 bases; bases outside gene matches: 8. The CDR3 is made up of 17 amino acids. The DNA of the CDR3 is TGTGCCAGCAGCTTAGATTGGGGCGGGAGGAGCACCGGGGAGCTGTTTTTT. Translated, it gives CASSLDWGGRSTGELFF.

This clonotype was seen repeatedly, ten times or more. The chain carries TRBV14 and TRBJ1-2; D not certain. There are 13 residues in the CDR3. Looked up from germline, CDR1 is SGHDN and CDR2 is FVKESK. Trimming stripped 5 bases from V and 8 bases from J, with 15 bases between. Here the CDR3 reads CASSVSAQRGYTF. CDR3 bases: TGTGCCAGCAGCGTATCAGCCCAGCGCGGCTACACCTTC.

The rearrangement links TRBV29-1 to TRBJ2-7, with D possibly matching TRBD2 (5 bases). The CDR3 length is 13 residues. Germline loops: CDR1 SQVTM, CDR2 ANQGSEA. Trimming took 3 bases from V and 1 from J, leaving 10 bases between them. The CDR3 DNA follows: TGCAGCGTTGATAGCGACACATCCTACGAGCAGTACTTC. Translating gives CSVDSDTSYEQYF.

This clonotype was counted many times. The chain couples TRBV18 to TRBJ1-2, with a possible D match to TRBD1 (5 bases). V gave up 5 bases and J gave up 8 bases, with 12 bases separating them. From germline, CDR1 is KGHSH and CDR2 LQKENI. The CDR3 runs 12 residues. This CDR3 reads CASSSQRGGYTF. For the CDR3, the DNA is TGTGCCAGCTCATCACAACGGGGCGGCTACACCTTC. Full variable domain (rest looked up from reference TRBV18 and TRBJ1-2): NAGVMQNPRHLVRRRGQEARLRCSPMKGHSHVYWYRQLPEEGLKFMVYLQKENIIDESGMPKERFSAEFPKEGPSILRIQQVVRGDSAAYFCASSSQRGGYTFGSGTRLTVV.

There are many counts of this clonotype. The V and J genes are TRBV20-1 and TRBJ1-5; D is undetermined. Trimming cost V 5 bases and J 0 bases, with 14 bases left between them. Germline CDR1 is DFQATT and CDR2 is SNEGSKA (reference sequence). The length of the CDR3 is 15 residues. CDR3 nucleotides: TGCAGTGCTCGCCCACCGATGATTAGCAATCAGCCCCAGCATTTT. This translates into CSARPPMISNQPQHF.

This clonotype appeared a single time. The chain combines TRBV20-1 with TRBJ2-7; no reliable D call. V lost 3 bases, J lost 1 base, and 7 bases lay in between. The CDR3 contains 12 residues. Germline V lookup: CDR1 DFQATT, CDR2 SNEGSKA (reference sequence). CDR3 amino acids: CSARWLSYEQYF. In DNA form, the CDR3 reads TGCAGTGCTAGGTGGTTATCCTACGAGCAGTACTTC.

Many counts were recorded for this clonotype. This rearrangement joins TRBV12-3 or TRBV12-4 to TRBJ2-3; D remains ambiguous. The CDR3 is 11 amino acids. Trimming removed 5 bases at V and 5 bases at J, with 5 bases between. CDR3 coding DNA: TGTGCCAGCAGTGCAGGAGATACGCAGTATTTT. Translating gives CASSAGDTQYF.

This clonotype has at least ten counts. The rearrangement joins TRBV27 to TRBJ2-7; weak D call: TRBD1 (6 bases). V shed 10 bases and J shed 3 bases, with 19 bases lying between them. CDR1 and CDR2 from the germline V gene are MNHEY and SMNVEV (reference sequence). CDR3 length: 14 residues. The CDR3 DNA sequence: TGTGCCACCCGACCCGAACAGGGCCGCTACGAGCAGTACTTC. Translation: CATRPEQGRYEQYF.

The chain uses TRBV7-2 and TRBJ2-3; 10 bases are a match to TRBD2. The V gene end was trimmed by 3 bases and the J gene end by 5 bases; junction bases not matched to a gene: 11. Germline CDR1 is SGHTA and CDR2 is FQGNSA. The CDR3 runs 17 residues. CDR3 nucleotide sequence: TGTGCCAGCAGCTTCGCACCCGGGACTAGCGTCCGAGATACGCAGTATTTT. Translating gives CASSFAPGTSVRDTQYF.

As to this clonotype: Relative to the germline gene, one junction end is altered; a read error may explain this. The rearrangement uses TRBV7-2 and TRBJ2-7, with D uncertain. Germline V gene lookup returns CDR1 SGHTA and CDR2 FQGNSA. This CDR3 region has 14 residues. For the CDR3, the DNA is TGTGCCAGCAGCCCACGAGTCGAGACATACGATCAGTACTTC. This encodes CASSPRVETYDQYF.

This clonotype was seen at least ten times. The chain is built from TRBV29-1 and TRBJ2-2, with TRBD1 identical over 7 bases. Trimming at V came to 7 bases and at J to 3 bases, leaving 2 bases not matched to a gene. CDR1 is SQVTM, CDR2 ANQGSEA, per germline. This CDR3 is built from 12 residues. CDR3 region: CSGTGDTGELFF. In nucleotides, the CDR3 is TGCAGCGGGACAGGAGACACCGGGGAGCTGTTTTTT.

Many counts were recorded for this clonotype. The rearrangement uses TRBV7-9 and TRBJ2-5; D is uncertain. V was cut by 1 base and J by 6 bases, with 18 bases left in between. The CDR3 consists of 16 residues. Germline V CDR1 and CDR2: SEHNR, FQNEAQ (reference sequence). DNA of the CDR3: TGTGCCAGCAGCTTAGGCCTTCAGGTTGGCCAGCAGACCCAGTACTTC. It yields the protein CASSLGLQVGQQTQYF. Full variable domain (rest looked up from reference TRBV7-9 and TRBJ2-5): DTGVSQNPRHKITKRGQNVTFRCDPISEHNRLYWYRQTLGQGPEFLTYFQNEAQLEKSRLLSDRFSAERPKGSFSTLEIQRTEQGDSAMYLCASSLGLQVGQQTQYFGPGTRLLVL.

In its sample, this clonotype was seen many times. V is TRBV2 and J is TRBJ2-7; D may be TRBD1 or TRBD2 (5 bases each). Germline assignment: CDR1 SNHLY and CDR2 FYNNEI. Trimming removed 10 bases at V and 3 bases at J, with 22 bases between. CDR3 length equals 15 residues. The CDR3 loop reads CATKPTGPGGYEQYF. The CDR3 region has the DNA TGTGCCACCAAGCCCACCGGGCCTGGGGGCTACGAGCAGTACTTC.

This clonotype was seen many times. V is TRBV6-2 or TRBV6-3 and J is TRBJ2-5; possible D gene TRBD1, 5 bases. The CDR3 runs 14 residues. Germline CDR1 MNHEY, CDR2 SVGEGT. V lost 2 bases and J lost 5, with 12 bases in between. The CDR3 here is CASSYRDRFETQYF. CDR3 nucleotides: TGTGCCAGCAGTTACCGAGACAGATTTGAGACCCAGTACTTC.

There are many counts of this clonotype. The J gene is TRBJ2-7, the V gene TRBV28; 7 bases are a match to TRBD2. The V segment lost 3 bases and the J segment 3 bases; nucleotides outside the gene matches: 8. The CDR3 runs 15 residues. From germline, CDR1 is MDHEN and CDR2 SYDVKM. CDR3 sequence: CASSFGLADLYEQYF. CDR3 sequence (DNA): TGTGCCAGCAGTTTTGGTCTAGCGGACCTCTACGAGCAGTACTTC.

This clonotype showed up many times. CDR3 DNA: TGTGCCAGCAGTAAAACCCCCTGGACCCAGAACTATGGCTACACCTTC. This sequence encodes CASSKTPWTQNYGYTF. V and J are TRBV6-1 and TRBJ1-2; D gene ambiguous. Trimming shortened V by 5 bases and J by 2 bases, and 18 bases separated the two germline ends. The CDR3 totals 16 residues. Germline CDR1 reads MNHNS; CDR2 reads SASEGT.